Listed here are 30 T cell receptor beta chains from one sample, sequenced in a study of shared clonotypes between healthy human individuals (dated by TCRdb to 2020 to 2021). CD8 naive samples consisted of CD45RO-negative cells that were positively selected for CCR7, yielding a CD45RA+CCR7+ population without TemRA cells. Libraries came from the immunoSEQ multiplex PCR assay. Imported from immuneACCESS, the table was reduced by TCRdb to in-frame sequences with V and J called. These copies leave out some clones; in studies compared against another copy, an unresolved V gene accounts for under half, and the cause of the remainder is not known. The sample includes 560,000 or so clones, with 95% to 96% observed a single time. Less than 0.13% of the sample is taken by the ten largest. Sequencing used naive CD8+ T cells sorted from blood. The sample's cell subset or site label, in plain terms: CD45RA+CCR7+. These receptors were obtained from a woman younger than 45 in good health.

The gene calls are TRBV28 and TRBJ1-2, with D unresolved. This CDR3 is 12 amino acids long. Germline V gives CDR1 MDHEN, CDR2 SYDVKM. Deletions cut 5 bases from V and 6 bases from J, with 10 bases between. CDR3 DNA: TGTGCCAGCAGTGCAAACACTAATGGCTACACCTTC. This encodes CASSANTNGYTF.

This sequence joins TRBV9 and TRBJ1-2; D unresolved. The CDR3 is 13 residues long. Germline V gene data show CDR1 as SGDLS and CDR2 as YYNGEE. V lost 3 bases and J 6 bases, leaving 12 bases between the germline ends. The CDR3 loop is CASSAQPNHGYTF. The CDR3 DNA is TGTGCCAGCAGCGCCCAGCCCAACCATGGCTACACCTTC. The whole variable domain, filled in from reference TRBV9 and TRBJ1-2, reads DSGVTQTPKHLITATGQRVTLRCSPRSGDLSVYWYQQSLDQGLQFLIQYYNGEERAKGNILERFSAQQFPDLHSELNLSSLELGDSALYFCASSAQPNHGYTFGSGTRLTVV.

The V call is TRBV28, the J call TRBJ1-5; 8 nucleotides line up with TRBD1. Germline V gives CDR1 MDHEN, CDR2 SYDVKM. The CDR3 loop spans 15 amino acids. V trimming: 6 bases; J trimming: 3 bases; junction bases outside the gene matches: 7. The CDR3 protein is CASRLTGDSNQPQHF. The CDR3 coding sequence is TGTGCCAGCAGACTGACAGGGGATTCCAATCAGCCCCAGCATTTT.

The chain carries TRBV5-1 and TRBJ2-5; the match to TRBD2 covers 7 bases. The J call may be incorrect, as the DNA end agrees better with TRBJ2-7. The CDR3 totals 12 residues. Per germline, CDR1 SGHRS and CDR2 YFSETQ. CDR3 DNA sequence: TGCGCCAGCACAGGGACTACTTACGAGCAGTACTTC. Encoded protein: CASTGTTYEQYF.

This chain connects TRBV5-8 to TRBJ2-5; 7 bases match TRBD1. J gave up 9 bases and V 4 bases, and 12 bases lay outside the gene matches. The CDR3 length is 14 residues. Per the germline V gene, CDR1 is SGHTS and CDR2 is YDEGEE. CDR3 region: CASSRDSYNEAQYF. Written as DNA, the CDR3 is TGTGCCAGCAGCCGGGACAGCTATAATGAGGCCCAGTACTTC.

CDR3 protein: CASSEQGVLNGANVLTF. The CDR3, as DNA: TGTGCCAGCAGCGAGCAGGGGGTACTGAACGGGGCCAACGTCCTGACTTTC. This chain uses TRBV5-6 with TRBJ2-6; 7 positions match TRBD1. The CDR3 is 17 residues long. The junction had 11 bases not matched to a gene; V was cut back by 4 bases and J by 4 bases. Germline V CDR1 and CDR2: SGHDT, YYEEEE.

In the case of this clone: Lacking the conserved final phenylalanine or tryptophan, this CDR3 likely reflects a read error. It is unclear where the CDR3 begins or ends on the DNA, so no DNA is shown, and the CDR3 is as TCRdb lists it. This rearrangement joins TRBV6-1 to TRBJ1-1; the DNA was not used to check the table's D call, TRBD1. The CDR3 has 10 amino acids, counting both end residues. Germline V lookup: CDR1 MNHNS, CDR2 SASEGT. CDR3 protein: CASSEVDRRL.

V usage is TRBV27 and J usage is TRBJ2-5, with TRBD2 matching over 11 bases. CDR1 is MNHEY, CDR2 SMNVEV, per germline (reference sequence). The CDR3 has 16 amino acids. V shed 1 base, J shed 5 bases, and the junction held 6 bases outside the gene matches. CDR3 bases: TGTGCCAGCAGTTTATTTACTAGCGGGAGAAGTGAGACCCAGTACTTC. This translates into CASSLFTSGRSETQYF.

This clone was picked up one time. V gene TRBV6-1 combines with J gene TRBJ2-1; D may be TRBD2 (6 bases). V lost 9 bases, J lost 3 bases, and 12 bases lay in between. The CDR3 loop spans 13 amino acids. Per germline, CDR1 MNHNS and CDR2 SASEGT. DNA of the CDR3: TGTGCCAGTCTGCGCGGGATCTACAATGAGCAGTTCTTC. It encodes CASLRGIYNEQFF.

The J gene is TRBJ2-2, the V gene TRBV4-1; no clear D. There are 13 residues in the CDR3. Trimming took 5 bases from V and 3 from J, leaving 7 bases between them. Per germline, CDR1 MGHRA and CDR2 YSYEKL. The CDR3: CASSSSYTGELFF. Written as DNA, the CDR3 is TGCGCCAGCAGCTCCTCATACACCGGGGAGCTGTTTTTT.

The chain recombines TRBV6-1 with TRBJ2-7, with D unresolved. Germline CDR1 and CDR2: MNHNS and SASEGT. This CDR3 spans 13 amino acids. V was pared by 6 bases and J by 5 bases, with 14 bases between. CDR3 sequence reads: CASRVLAGNEQYF. CDR3 nucleotides: TGTGCCAGCAGGGTCCTGGCCGGAAACGAGCAGTACTTC.

This clone was recorded once. This chain uses TRBV7-9 with TRBJ2-3; 10 nucleotides agree with TRBD2. CDR3 length: 14 residues. Germline CDR1 is SEHNR and CDR2 is FQNEAQ (reference sequence). V trimming: 10 bases; J trimming: 2 bases; junction bases outside the gene matches: 6. DNA for the CDR3: TGTGCCACTCTAGCGGGAGTGATCACAGATACGCAGTATTTT. As protein: CATLAGVITDTQYF.

The chain combines TRBV11-2 with TRBJ2-2; D is undetermined. The ends were cut back, 1 base at V and 5 bases at J, with 8 bases in the middle. The CDR3 has 14 amino acids. CDR1 is SGHAT and CDR2 is FQNNGV in the germline V gene. Here the CDR3 DNA reads TGTGCCAGCAGCTTAGGGCCCCTAACCGGGGAGCTGTTTTTT. Translation: CASSLGPLTGELFF.

This sequence joins TRBV5-6 and TRBJ1-5; TRBD1 agrees at 7 bases. Germline CDR1 SGHDT, CDR2 YYEEEE. The CDR3 is made up of 14 amino acids. V was pared by 4 bases and J by 4 bases, with 5 bases of the junction left unmatched. This chain's CDR3 is CASSLGTDNQPQHF. CDR3 DNA sequence: TGTGCCAGCAGCCTCGGGACAGATAATCAGCCCCAGCATTTT.

The chain joins TRBV5-6 to TRBJ2-5; a possible D gene is TRBD2 (6 bases). The CDR3 covers 16 residues. Germline V gene sequence: CDR1 SGHDT, CDR2 YYEEEE. Deletions cut 2 bases from V and 5 bases from J, with 19 bases between. The CDR3 is CASSLILEGVHETQYF. The CDR3 coding sequence is TGTGCCAGCAGCTTAATCCTGGAGGGAGTTCATGAGACCCAGTACTTC. The variable domain in full, with the rest retrieved from reference TRBV5-6 and TRBJ2-5, is DAGVTQSPTHLIKTRGQQVTLRCSPKSGHDTVSWYQQALGQGPQFIFQYYEEEERQRGNFPDRFSGHQFPNYSSELNVNALLLGDSALYLCASSLILEGVHETQYFGPGTRLLVL.

The rearrangement joins TRBV6-5 to TRBJ1-4, with D perhaps matching TRBD1 (5 bases). The germline CDR1 and CDR2 sequences are MNHEY and SVGAGI. There are 15 residues in the CDR3. Trimming pared 3 bases from V and 7 bases from J, leaving 15 bases between. CDR3 amino acids: CASSYGSRGLEKLFF. The CDR3, as DNA: TGTGCCAGCAGTTATGGTTCCCGGGGCCTTGAAAAACTGTTTTTT.

The chain is built from TRBV19 and TRBJ1-1; TRBD1 might be the D (5 bases). This CDR3 contains 13 residues. CDR1 is LNHDA and CDR2 is SQIVND in the germline V gene (reference sequence). V lost 3 bases and J lost 8, with 13 bases in between. The CDR3: CASSIRDGREAFF. The CDR3 DNA reads TGTGCCAGTAGTATCCGGGACGGTCGAGAAGCTTTCTTT.

V is TRBV30 and J is TRBJ1-1; D ambiguous. This CDR3 spans 16 amino acids. Trimming pared 0 bases from V and 1 base from J, leaving 15 bases between. Per germline, CDR1 GTSNPN and CDR2 SVGIG (reference sequence). CDR3 loop: CAWSVGYGVANTEAFF. The CDR3 DNA reads TGTGCCTGGAGTGTAGGATATGGTGTAGCGAACACTGAAGCTTTCTTT.

This chain joins TRBV7-9 and TRBJ2-6; 9 nucleotides line up with TRBD1. J lost 1 base, V lost 6 bases, and 4 bases had no gene match. Germline CDR1 and CDR2: SEHNR and FQNEAQ (reference sequence). The CDR3 sequence is 16 residues long. Here the CDR3 DNA reads TGTGCCAGCAGAACAGGGGGCGGTTCTGGGGCCAACGTCCTGACTTTC. Amino acids: CASRTGGGSGANVLTF. Full variable domain (remainder filled in from reference TRBV7-9 and TRBJ2-6): DTGVSQNPRHKITKRGQNVTFRCDPISEHNRLYWYRQTLGQGPEFLTYFQNEAQLEKSRLLSDRFSAERPKGSFSTLEIQRTEQGDSAMYLCASRTGGGSGANVLTFGAGSRLTVL.

The chain employs TRBV2 and TRBJ2-7, with D perhaps matching TRBD2 (5 bases). V shed 6 bases and J shed 4 bases, with 19 bases lying between them. There are 15 residues in the CDR3. The germline gives CDR1 SNHLY, CDR2 FYNNEI. The CDR3 loop is CASSDNSATKYEQYF. CDR3 DNA sequence: TGTGCCAGCAGCGATAACAGCGCGACTAAGTACGAGCAGTACTTC.

The chain uses TRBV19 and TRBJ2-1; the match to TRBD2 covers 10 bases. From germline, CDR1 is LNHDA and CDR2 SQIVND (reference sequence). Unmatched junction bases numbered 5, after V lost 5 bases and J lost 4 bases. The length of the CDR3 is 15 residues. The CDR3 DNA reads as TGTGCCAGTAGTCCCTTACTAGCGGGGTACAATGAGCAGTTCTTC. It yields the protein CASSPLLAGYNEQFF.

For this clone: Within the sample, other DNA sequences also encode this same CDR3. The V gene is TRBV27, the J gene TRBJ1-5, with 9 bases aligning to TRBD1. Germline values: CDR1 MNHEY, CDR2 SMNVEV (reference sequence). Trimming cost V 5 bases and J 7 bases; bases outside gene matches: 6. CDR3 size: 14 residues. The CDR3, as DNA: TGTGCCAGCAGTCCGGGACAGGGAGGGCAGCCCCAGCATTTT. Translated: CASSPGQGGQPQHF.

CDR3 in DNA: TGCGCCAGCAGCCAAGTCCGGGGACAGACCGCCGGGTACGAGCAGTACTTC. Its translation: CASSQVRGQTAGYEQYF. The chain is built from TRBV4-1 and TRBJ2-7; 7 nucleotides match TRBD1. Per the germline V gene, CDR1 is MGHRA and CDR2 is YSYEKL. After removal of 1 base from V and 4 bases from J, the junction contained 13 bases not matched to a gene. The CDR3 totals 17 residues.

The chain has TRBV5-6 and TRBJ2-1; the D is unclear. CDR3 size: 13 residues. Trimming cost V 0 bases and J 5 bases, with 6 bases left between them. CDR1 is SGHDT, CDR2 YYEEEE, per germline. The DNA for the CDR3 is TGTGCCAGCAGCTTGGGTTACGACAATGAGCAGTTCTTC. This gives the protein CASSLGYDNEQFF.

This clone was counted a single time. The same CDR3 can be traced to other DNA sequences in this sample. The rearrangement links TRBV6-5 to TRBJ1-1; D unresolved. The CDR3 has 15 amino acids. Trimming took off 0 bases at V and 4 bases at J, with 12 bases between the two ends. In germline, CDR1 is MNHEY, CDR2 SVGAGI. In DNA, the CDR3 is TGTGCCAGCAGTTACTCGTCGGGCGGAGGCACTGAAGCTTTCTTT. It encodes CASSYSSGGGTEAFF.

The chain carries TRBV4-1 and TRBJ2-2; TRBD2 agrees at 8 bases. The germline CDR1 and CDR2 sequences are MGHRA and YSYEKL. This CDR3 region has 16 residues. Trimming took 4 bases from V and 1 from J; bases not matched to a gene: 5. CDR3 in amino acids: CASSPTAGVNTGELFF. The CDR3 DNA reads TGCGCCAGCAGCCCCACAGCGGGAGTGAACACCGGGGAGCTGTTTTTT.

The chain's CDR3 is CASSFGKGVYQETQYF. The CDR3 nucleotides are TGTGCCAGCAGCTTCGGGAAAGGAGTCTACCAAGAGACCCAGTACTTC. The chain links TRBV7-8 to TRBJ2-5, with a weak D call TRBD2 (5 bases). This CDR3 has 16 amino acids. V was pared by 3 bases and J by 0 bases, with 14 bases between. Germline V gene lookup returns CDR1 SGHVS and CDR2 FQNEAQ.

As DNA, the CDR3 is TGTGCCAGCAGCTTAGGCTTGGGGTATGGCTACACCTTC. It specifies CASSLGLGYGYTF. This sequence joins TRBV7-9 and TRBJ1-2; D call uncertain. This CDR3 contains 13 residues. V lost 1 base and J lost 5, with 8 bases in between. In germline, CDR1 is SEHNR, CDR2 FQNEAQ (reference sequence). Full variable domain (outside the CDR3, taken from reference TRBV7-9 and TRBJ1-2): DTGVSQNPRHKITKRGQNVTFRCDPISEHNRLYWYRQTLGQGPEFLTYFQNEAQLEKSRLLSDRFSAERPKGSFSTLEIQRTEQGDSAMYLCASSLGLGYGYTFGSGTRLTVV.

This chain uses TRBV19 with TRBJ2-5; D not resolved. Gene TRBJ2-7 matches the end of the DNA better, so the J call may be wrong. The germline V gene encodes CDR1 LNHDA and CDR2 SQIVND (reference sequence). The CDR3 runs to 13 residues. CDR3 sequence: CASSIGIAYEQYF. CDR3 DNA sequence: TGTGCCAGTAGTATAGGGATAGCCTACGAGCAGTACTTC.

This sequence joins TRBV27 and TRBJ2-7; TRBD1 aligns across 7 bases. The length of the CDR3 is 14 residues. Germline loops: CDR1 MNHEY, CDR2 SMNVEV (reference sequence). J lost 7 bases, V lost 4 bases, and 10 bases had no gene match. The CDR3: CASSSTGFYVEQYF. As DNA, the CDR3 is TGTGCCAGCAGTTCGACAGGGTTTTATGTGGAGCAGTACTTC.